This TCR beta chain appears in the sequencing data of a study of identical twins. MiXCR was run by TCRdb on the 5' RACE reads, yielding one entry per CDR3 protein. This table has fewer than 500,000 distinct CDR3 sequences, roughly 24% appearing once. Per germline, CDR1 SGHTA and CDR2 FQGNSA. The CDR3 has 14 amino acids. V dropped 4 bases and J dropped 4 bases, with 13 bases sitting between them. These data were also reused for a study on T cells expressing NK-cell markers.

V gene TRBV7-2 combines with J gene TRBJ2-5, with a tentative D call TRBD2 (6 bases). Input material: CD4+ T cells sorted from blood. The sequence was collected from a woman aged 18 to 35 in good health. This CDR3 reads CASSSDGLPETQYF. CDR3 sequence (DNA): TGTGCCAGCAGCTCTGATGGACTACCAGAGACCCAGTACTTC.